A selection of T cell receptor beta chains follows, all from one sample in a study of T cells in tuberculosis. Clones were sequenced by immunoSEQ multiplex PCR, and TCRdb holds only the in-frame ones, with some missing. The profile shows 30,000 to 40,000 clones, roughly 94% of them singletons. The sequencing used PBMCs, collected at tuberculosis diagnosis. These TCRs come from an adult with tuberculosis. CDR3s include the opening cysteine and the closing phenylalanine or tryptophan. A D gene is named only where the DNA matches it firmly. Expanded clones get a size class; other rows say once, few or many, or leave the size out.

d_gene	abundance	v_gene	j_gene	CDR3nt	CDR3aa
-	-	TRBV7-2	TRBJ1-1	TGTGCCAGCAACCATGGCGGGGGGAACACTGAAGCTTTCTTT	CASNHGGGNTEAFF
-	-	TRBV9	TRBJ1-4	TGTGCCAGCAGCGTAGCAGGCGTCAATGAAAAACTGTTTTTT	CASSVAGVNEKLFF
TRBD1	-	TRBV28	TRBJ2-7	TGTGCCAGCGGGACAGGGTCGATCCGCGAGCAGTACTTC	CASGTGSIREQYF
-	-	TRBV5-1	TRBJ2-2	TGCGCCAGCAGCTTCCGGGACACGCTAAACACCGGGGAGCTGTTTTTT	CASSFRDTLNTGELFF
-	-	TRBV30	TRBJ1-2	TGTGCCTGGAGTGACACCGGGAAATTTTTTGGCTATGGCTACACCTTC	CAWSDTGKFFGYGYTF
TRBD1	-	TRBV5-6	TRBJ1-2	TGTGCCAGCAGCTTGGAGTGGGACAGGGAGTACTTCGTTGGCTACACCTTC	CASSLEWDREYFVGYTF
-	-	TRBV28	TRBJ1-4	TGTGCCAGCAGTTTAGCGGGGCTAGGGGAAAAACTGTTTTTT	CASSLAGLGEKLFF
-	-	TRBV7-9	TRBJ1-2	TGTGCCAGCAGTCCAGTATTTAGGGACTTGGACTATGGCTACACCTTC	CASSPVFRDLDYGYTF
-	-	TRBV7-2	TRBJ1-2	TGTGCCAGCAGCTTGGACGGGGTCTATGGCTACACCTTC	CASSLDGVYGYTF
-	-	TRBV2	TRBJ2-7	TGTGCCAGCATGCTTGGGGAGAGTAAGTACTTC	CASMLGESKYF
-	-	TRBV19	TRBJ2-3	TGTGCCAGTAGTTCCCGGGACACCGGCACAGATACGCAGTATTTT	CASSSRDTGTDTQYF
-	-	TRBV27	TRBJ1-4	TGTGCCAGCAGTTCGCTGGGCCGGGAACGAACTAATGAAAAACTGTTTTTT	CASSSLGRERTNEKLFF
-	-	TRBV19	TRBJ1-5	TGTGCCAGTAGTATTCACCAGGCAGCTGATCAGCCCCAGCATTTT	CASSIHQAADQPQHF
-	once	TRBV2	TRBJ2-1	TGTGCCAGCAGTGAGGGTTTGAACAGAAAAGTTGGTGAGCAGTTCTTC	CASSEGLNRKVGEQFF
TRBD1	-	TRBV19	TRBJ2-1	TGTGCCAGTAGTTTCGACAGGGAGTCCTACAATGAGCAGTTCTTC	CASSFDRESYNEQFF
TRBD1	-	TRBV25-1	TRBJ1-5	TGTGCCAGCAGTCACCGACAGGGAATGTGGAGCAATCAGCCCCAGCATTTT	CASSHRQGMWSNQPQHF
TRBD2	-	TRBV4-1	TRBJ2-3	TGCGCCAGCAGTTTACTAGCGGGGGGTAGTACAGATACGCAGTATTTT	CASSLLAGGSTDTQYF
-	-	TRBV11-1	TRBJ2-6	TGTGCCAGCAGAAAAAGGACAGACGGGGCCAACGTCCTGACTTTC	CASRKRTDGANVLTF
-	-	TRBV10-1	TRBJ2-7	TGCGCCAGCAGTGCTAACAGAGAGACCTACGAGCAGTACTTC	CASSANRETYEQYF
TRBD1	-	TRBV19	TRBJ2-7	TGTGCCAGTAGTCCGGGGACAGGCGCCTACGAGCAGTACTTC	CASSPGTGAYEQYF
TRBD1	-	TRBV7-2	TRBJ1-6	TGTGCCAGCACCGGGACAGGGTATTCACCCCTCCACTTT	CASTGTGYSPLHF
-	-	TRBV6-4	TRBJ2-7	TGTGCCAGCACTCCTAGCGGTTTAGGGGGGCTCTCGGCGACCTACGAGCAGTACTTC	CASTPSGLGGLSATYEQYF
TRBD1	-	TRBV5-1	TRBJ1-2	TGCGCCAGCAGCTCGGGACAGGGGGCGAACCTCTATGGCTACACCTTC	CASSSGQGANLYGYTF
-	-	TRBV4-2	TRBJ1-2	TGTGCCAGCAGACACAGGGCGCAGAGCTATGGCTACACCTTC	CASRHRAQSYGYTF
-	once	TRBV29-1	TRBJ1-1	TGCAGCGTTCGAGACCCGTCAGGAGGGAGTTCTGAAGCTTTCTTT	CSVRDPSGGSSEAFF
-	-	TRBV14	TRBJ1-6	TGTGCCAGCAGCAAAAATCAGCGCTCCTATAATTCACCCCTCCACTTT	CASSKNQRSYNSPLHF
TRBD1	-	TRBV23-1	TRBJ2-7	TGCGCCAGCAGTCACCGTCCGGACAGGGGGCTGTACTACGAGCAGTACTTC	CASSHRPDRGLYYEQYF
TRBD1	-	TRBV27	TRBJ1-1	TGTGCCAGCAGTTACGACAGGGGGCGGATGAACACTGAAGCTTTCTTT	CASSYDRGRMNTEAFF
TRBD1	-	TRBV7-2	TRBJ2-7	TGTGCCAGCAGCTTAGGGTGGACAGGGGCCTACGAGCAGTACTTC	CASSLGWTGAYEQYF
TRBD1	few	TRBV2	TRBJ2-7	TGTGCCAGCAGGAACCGGGACAGAACCTACGAGCAGTACTTC	CASRNRDRTYEQYF
TRBD1	once	TRBV9	TRBJ2-2	TGTGCCAGCAGCGGGGGACAGGGAGAGACCGGGGAGCTGTTTTTT	CASSGGQGETGELFF
TRBD1	few	TRBV29-1	TRBJ2-7	TGCAGCGTTGCTGGACAGGGGGCCTACGAGCAGTACTTC	CSVAGQGAYEQYF
TRBD2	few	TRBV30	TRBJ2-7	TGTGCCTGGAGTGTACTCCTCGGGGGGGAGCAGTACTTC	CAWSVLLGGEQYF
-	-	TRBV13	TRBJ1-6	TGTGCCAGCAGCGCCGCGCAGGGATATAATTCACCCCTCCACTTT	CASSAAQGYNSPLHF
TRBD1	-	TRBV7-2	TRBJ2-7	TGTGCCAGCAGTCCTTCCAGGGACAGACCCTACGAGCAGTACTTC	CASSPSRDRPYEQYF
-	-	TRBV2	TRBJ2-2	TGTGCCAGCAGCCCTACAGGGAACACCGGGGAGCTGTTTTTT	CASSPTGNTGELFF
-	-	TRBV6-1	TRBJ2-5	TGTGCCAGCAGTGCCCAGGGGGCGCTGCGGGGGCTCCAAGAGACCCAGTACTTC	CASSAQGALRGLQETQYF
-	-	TRBV2	TRBJ2-7	TGTGCCAGCAGTCTTCAGGGGTACGAGCAGTACTTC	CASSLQGYEQYF
TRBD1	-	TRBV19	TRBJ2-7	TGTGCCCGCCCGGGACAGGGAAGGACCTACGAGCAGTACTTC	CARPGQGRTYEQYF
TRBD1	-	TRBV2	TRBJ2-7	TGTGCCAGCAACTTGGACAGGGGACCCTACGAGCAGTACTTC	CASNLDRGPYEQYF
-	-	TRBV7-2	TRBJ1-6	TGTGCCAGCAGCCATTCCCCTCGTAGCTCCTATAATTCACCCCTCCACTTT	CASSHSPRSSYNSPLHF
-	once	TRBV28	TRBJ1-2	TGTGCCAGCAGTTTACGATATCGCCCTAAAGGAGCTAACTATGGCTACACCTTC	CASSLRYRPKGANYGYTF
TRBD1	-	TRBV7-2	TRBJ2-3	TGTGCCAGCAGCCCCCGACAGGGAACAGATACGCAGTATTTT	CASSPRQGTDTQYF
-	-	TRBV7-8	TRBJ2-7	TGTGCCAGCAGCCTCCGTAGGGTGGGGGGCGAGCAGTACTTC	CASSLRRVGGEQYF
-	-	TRBV10-2	TRBJ2-7	TGCGCCAGCAGTGGGTTAGCGGCCTCCTACGAGCAGTACTTC	CASSGLAASYEQYF
TRBD1	-	TRBV5-1	TRBJ1-4	TGCGCCAGCAGCCAGGGACAGCCAAATGAAAAACTGTTTTTT	CASSQGQPNEKLFF
-	once	TRBV6-5	TRBJ2-1	TGTGCCAGCAGTCGAAGCCATGAGCAGTTCTTC	CASSRSHEQFF
-	once	TRBV5-1	TRBJ1-1	TGCGCCAGCAGCTTGTGGGGGAGAGGACGGGCATTTGTCGACAGGTCATACACTGAAGCTTTCTTT	CASSLWGRGRAFVDRSYTEAFF
TRBD2	-	TRBV27	TRBJ2-1	TGTGCCAGCAGTTTAGCTAGCGGGGGCTACAATGAGCAGTTCTTC	CASSLASGGYNEQFF
-	-	TRBV13	TRBJ1-3	TGTGCCAGCAGCGTTAGAGAGGCCAGCTCTGGAAACACCATATATTTT	CASSVREASSGNTIYF
-	once	TRBV6-1	TRBJ2-3	TGTGCCAGCATCAGCATCGGGAGGGGGCATACGCAGTATTTT	CASISIGRGHTQYF
-	-	TRBV19	TRBJ1-3	TGTGCCAGTAGTAGACAGGCGGGAAACACCATATATTTT	CASSRQAGNTIYF
-	-	TRBV5-1	TRBJ2-5	TGCGCCAGCAGCTTGGTGTCCGGGGGAGAAGAGACCCAGTACTTC	CASSLVSGGEETQYF
-	-	TRBV2	TRBJ2-6	TGTGCCACTAACCCTTACTCTGGGGCCAACGTCCTGACTTTC	CATNPYSGANVLTF
-	-	TRBV19	TRBJ1-6	TGTGCCAGTAGTATCTTCGGGCAGGGTGAAGGGAATTCACCCCTCCACTTT	CASSIFGQGEGNSPLHF
-	-	TRBV5-8	TRBJ1-1	TGTGCCAGCAGCCTACAGCACACTGAAGCTTTCTTT	CASSLQHTEAFF
-	-	TRBV10-3	TRBJ1-5	TGTGCCACCACCCCAGGACTCAATCAGCCCCAGCATTTT	CATTPGLNQPQHF